Following are 27 T cell receptor beta chains from one sample sequenced in a study of T cell changes during pregnancy in multiple sclerosis. Clones were read by immunoSEQ multiplex PCR, and TCRdb kept only the in-frame ones, dropping some. The top ten clones hold less than 0.15% of a sample with about 75,000 clones, about 93% of them seen once. This sample comprised CD4+ T cells from peripheral blood mononuclear cells, obtained after pregnancy. The source of these receptors is a female donor with multiple sclerosis, enrolled in a pregnancy study.

The chain's CDR3 is CASSLRTGAFNTIYF. For the CDR3, the DNA is TGTGCCAGCAGCTTACGGACAGGGGCATTCAACACCATATATTTT. The V call is TRBV5-4, the J call TRBJ1-3, with TRBD1 identical over 9 bases. The CDR3 covers 15 residues. Germline CDR1 SGHNT, CDR2 YYREEE (reference sequence). J lost 7 bases, V lost 2 bases, and 7 bases had no gene match. Using reference TRBV5-4 and TRBJ1-3 for the parts outside the CDR3, the full variable domain is ETGVTQSPTHLIKTRGQQVTLRCSSQSGHNTVSWYQQALGQGPQFIFQYYREEENGRGNFPPRFSGLQFPNYSSELNVNALELDDSALYLCASSLRTGAFNTIYFGEGSWLTVV.

The gene calls are TRBV19 and TRBJ2-7, with a tentative D call TRBD2 (6 bases). Trimming took off 5 bases at V and 1 base at J, with 18 bases between the two ends. Germline loops: CDR1 LNHDA, CDR2 SQIVND (reference sequence). This CDR3 spans 16 amino acids. The CDR3: CASSPVGGIRSYEQYF. Written as DNA, the CDR3 is TGTGCCAGTAGTCCGGTTGGGGGGATTAGGTCCTACGAGCAGTACTTC.

The rearrangement links TRBV4-3 to TRBJ2-7; the match to TRBD2 covers 12 bases. The germline V gene encodes CDR1 LGHNA and CDR2 YSLEER. J was trimmed by 3 bases and V by 4 bases; bases with no gene match: 4. CDR3 length: 15 residues. The DNA for the CDR3 is TGCGCCAGCAGCCCACGACTAGCGGGAGACTACGAGCAGTACTTC. Its protein is CASSPRLAGDYEQYF.

The genes are TRBV6-5 and TRBJ2-7; 7 nucleotides match TRBD2. Germline V gene data show CDR1 as MNHEY and CDR2 as SVGAGI. The CDR3 contains 14 residues. J lost 2 bases, V lost 2 bases, and 3 bases had no gene match. This chain's CDR3 is CASSYERGAYEQYF. The CDR3 DNA sequence: TGTGCCAGCAGTTACGAGCGGGGAGCCTACGAGCAGTACTTC.

The genes are TRBV5-6 and TRBJ2-2, with D tentatively TRBD2 (6 bases). V was pared by 4 bases and J by 4 bases, with 14 bases between. The CDR3 consists of 15 residues. Germline V gene lookup returns CDR1 SGHDT and CDR2 YYEEEE. In DNA, the CDR3 is TGTGCCAGCAGCGTTGGGGGGACGACCACCGGGGAGCTGTTTTTT. It is translated as CASSVGGTTTGELFF.

The V call is TRBV6-5, the J call TRBJ2-1; tentative D call: TRBD1 (5 bases). V shed 0 bases and J shed 9 bases, with 15 bases lying between them. This CDR3 has 15 residues. The germline CDR1 and CDR2 sequences are MNHEY and SVGAGI. CDR3 DNA: TGTGCCAGCAGTTACTCTCGCGGCAGGGAAAGTGAGCAGTTCTTC. Translated: CASSYSRGRESEQFF.

The genes are TRBV19 and TRBJ2-1; TRBD2 matches 9 bases. Germline CDR1 reads LNHDA; CDR2 reads SQIVND (reference sequence). This CDR3 is built from 15 residues. Trimming took 3 bases from V and 6 from J; bases not matched to a gene: 6. Here the CDR3 reads CASSILAGVSNEQFF. The CDR3 nucleotides are TGTGCCAGTAGTATTTTAGCGGGAGTTTCCAATGAGCAGTTCTTC.

This clone was observed once. The chain combines TRBV12-2 with TRBJ2-7; TRBD1 reflects the table's D call only, with no check against the DNA. TRBV12-2 is a known pseudogene. The CDR3 runs 16 residues. CDR3 nucleotide sequence: TGTGCAAGTCGCTATACAGGGCCAGCCAACTCCTACGAGCAGTACTTC. Amino acid sequence: CASRYTGPANSYEQYF.

Notes on this clone: A read error may produce the germline difference seen at one junction end. This sequence joins TRBV5-1 and TRBJ1-2; TRBD1 is a possible D gene (6 bases). CDR3 length: 15 residues. CDR1 is SGHRS, CDR2 YFSETQ, per germline. The CDR3 sequence: CASSLGGGVNYGYTF. CDR3 coding DNA: TGCGCCAGCAGCTTGGGGGGGGGCGTAAACTACGGCTACACCTTC.

The gene calls are TRBV27 and TRBJ2-2, with 7 bases fitting TRBD1. Germline loops: CDR1 MNHEY, CDR2 SMNVEV (reference sequence). V was clipped by 8 bases and J by 4 bases; unmatched bases: 7. The CDR3 is 14 residues long. CDR3: CASGQEIGTGELFF. The CDR3 DNA reads TGTGCCAGCGGACAGGAGATTGGCACCGGGGAGCTGTTTTTT.

This chain connects TRBV14 to TRBJ2-7, with 9 bases lining up with TRBD2. CDR3 length: 18 amino acids. Germline V gene sequence: CDR1 SGHDN, CDR2 FVKESK. V was clipped by 5 bases and J by 1 base; unmatched bases: 15. CDR3 in DNA: TGTGCCAGCAGCTTACGATTAGATAGCGGGAGTGTTTCCTACGAGCAGTACTTC. This codes for CASSLRLDSGSVSYEQYF.

The chain is built from TRBV5-1 and TRBJ2-5; D is perhaps TRBD2 (5 bases). Trimming shortened V by 0 bases and J by 2 bases, and 11 bases separated the two germline ends. The germline gives CDR1 SGHRS, CDR2 YFSETQ. The CDR3 has 15 amino acids. This chain's CDR3 is CASSLVGAEQETQYF. The CDR3 DNA follows: TGCGCCAGCAGCTTGGTGGGAGCGGAGCAAGAGACCCAGTACTTC.

This chain uses TRBV11-3 with TRBJ2-7; 9 nucleotides agree with TRBD1. Looked up from germline, CDR1 is SGHNT and CDR2 is YENEEA. The length of the CDR3 is 13 residues. V gave up 5 bases and J gave up 6 bases; unmatched junction bases: 5. The CDR3, as DNA: TGTGCCAGCAGCGCCTTGACAGGGGGCGAGCAGTACTTC. Protein: CASSALTGGEQYF. Full variable domain (remainder filled in from reference TRBV11-3 and TRBJ2-7): EAGVVQSPRYKIIEKKQPVAFWCNPISGHNTLYWYLQNLGQGPELLIRYENEEAVDDSQLPKDRFSAERLKGVDSTLKIQPAELGDSAVYLCASSALTGGEQYFGPGTRLTVT.

This chain uses TRBV6-5 with TRBJ1-2; 7 bases line up with TRBD1. The trim removed 6 bases at V and 3 bases at J, leaving 4 bases unmatched. The CDR3 is 13 residues long. Germline V gene data show CDR1 as MNHEY and CDR2 as SVGAGI. The CDR3 coding sequence is TGTGCCAGCAGAGGGACAGCCGACTATGGCTACACCTTC. Translation gives CASRGTADYGYTF.

This chain joins TRBV23-1 and TRBJ2-5; perhaps TRBD2 as D (5 bases). TRBV23-1 is designated an ORF whose function remains uncertain. The CDR3 has 16 residues. V was shortened by 2 bases and J by 5 bases, with 18 bases between the two germline ends. Here the CDR3 DNA reads TGCGCCAGCAGTCAACCCTACGGACTTTTCTCGGAGACCCAGTACTTC. Translation: CASSQPYGLFSETQYF.

The chain is built from TRBV28 and TRBJ2-1; D is perhaps TRBD2 (6 bases). The CDR3 consists of 14 residues. With 4 bases removed from V and 8 bases from J, the gap between germline ends came to 15 bases. Germline lookup yields CDR1 MDHEN and CDR2 SYDVKM. As DNA, the CDR3 is TGTGCCAGCAGTTCGCCGGGACTCCACGATGAGCAGTTCTTC. Its translation is CASSSPGLHDEQFF.

The chain uses TRBV7-6 and TRBJ2-7, with 7 bases that match TRBD1. CDR3 length: 15 amino acids. Germline V lookup: CDR1 SGHVS, CDR2 FNYEAQ. V lost 5 bases and J lost 6; bases outside the gene matches: 13. CDR3 sequence reads: CASSPRDSRGGEQYF. CDR3 nucleotides: TGTGCCAGCAGCCCTAGGGACAGCCGAGGGGGCGAGCAGTACTTC.

The rearrangement uses TRBV10-1 and TRBJ2-6, with a weak D call TRBD1 (6 bases). Germline CDR1 WNHNN, CDR2 SYGVQD (reference sequence). This CDR3 spans 22 amino acids. V shed 3 bases and J shed 0 bases, with 27 bases lying between them. The CDR3 is CASSEVSRAPRGYPSGANVLTF. The CDR3 DNA is TGCGCCAGCAGTGAAGTGAGCCGAGCTCCCAGGGGCTACCCCTCTGGGGCCAACGTCCTGACTTTC.

This clone was seen more than once but under ten times. The rearrangement joins TRBV7-9 to TRBJ1-1; 12 bases fit TRBD1. The CDR3 covers 15 residues. The J segment lost 6 bases and the V segment lost 4 bases, leaving 6 bases of the junction unmatched. CDR1 is SEHNR and CDR2 is FQNEAQ in the germline V gene (reference sequence). This CDR3 reads CASSSGTGGLAEAFF. As DNA, the CDR3 is TGTGCCAGCAGCTCCGGGACAGGGGGCCTGGCTGAAGCTTTCTTT.

This clone was picked up a small number of times. The J gene is TRBJ2-1, the V gene TRBV29-1, with TRBD2 identical over 9 bases. Germline values: CDR1 SQVTM, CDR2 ANQGSEA. CDR3 length: 15 amino acids. V dropped 8 bases and J dropped 9; count of bases not matched to a gene: 17. The CDR3 nucleotides read TGCAGCTCTACCGCCGGACTAGCGACCGAAGGTGAGCAGTTCTTC. It codes for CSSTAGLATEGEQFF.

The CDR3 nucleotides are TGTGCCAGCTCACCACCGAGAGCTGCTGTGTCCAAAAACATTCAGTACTTC. Translated: CASSPPRAAVSKNIQYF. The chain carries TRBV18 and TRBJ2-4; no definite D call. Trimming took off 0 bases at V and 2 bases at J, with 14 bases between the two ends. Per the germline V gene, CDR1 is KGHSH and CDR2 is LQKENI. This CDR3 is 17 amino acids long.

The rearrangement joins TRBV13 to TRBJ1-1; 8 bases are shared with TRBD1. Trimming took 0 bases from V and 4 from J; bases not matched to a gene: 10. The CDR3 is 17 amino acids. CDR1 and CDR2 (germline): PRHDT, FYEKMQ (reference sequence). The DNA of the CDR3 is TGTGCCAGCAGCTTAGGCCGTCAGACAGGGGCTGGCACTGAAGCTTTCTTT. Translating gives CASSLGRQTGAGTEAFF.

The chain is built from TRBV5-1 and TRBJ2-1; 12 bases map to TRBD2. Germline V gives CDR1 SGHRS, CDR2 YFSETQ. The CDR3 runs 16 residues. The ends lost 2 bases at V and 7 bases at J; junction bases unmatched: 7. This chain's CDR3 is CASSLGLAGYENEQFF. The CDR3 DNA is TGCGCCAGCAGCTTAGGACTAGCGGGATATGAGAATGAGCAGTTCTTC.

The chain couples TRBV30 to TRBJ2-7, with 9 bases matching TRBD1. The CDR3 runs 12 residues. After removal of 4 bases from V and 3 bases from J, the junction contained 1 base not matched to a gene. Germline V gives CDR1 GTSNPN, CDR2 SVGIG (reference sequence). The CDR3 protein is CAWTTGGYEQYF. Written as DNA, the CDR3 is TGTGCCTGGACGACAGGGGGCTACGAGCAGTACTTC.

CDR3 coding DNA: TGTGCCAGCAGTGCAGGGGGAAATTCACCCCTCCACTTT. It encodes CASSAGGNSPLHF. The chain carries TRBV28 and TRBJ1-6; 7 bases align to TRBD1. CDR3 length: 13 amino acids. Germline trimming cut 5 bases from V and 7 bases from J; bases unmatched to any gene: 2. From germline, CDR1 is MDHEN and CDR2 SYDVKM. The full variable domain, completed using reference TRBV28 and TRBJ1-6, is DVKVTQSSRYLVKRTGEKVFLECVQDMDHENMFWYRQDPGLGLRLIYFSYDVKMKEKGDIPEGYSVSREKKERFSLILESASTNQTSMYLCASSAGGNSPLHFGNGTRLTVT.

The rearrangement links TRBV4-2 to TRBJ1-3, with a weak D call TRBD1 (5 bases). Germline assignment: CDR1 LGHNA and CDR2 YNFKEQ. The CDR3 consists of 15 residues. V was cut by 4 bases and J by 2 bases, with 12 bases left in between. The CDR3 protein is CASSPYGRAGNTIYF. In nucleotides, the CDR3 is TGTGCCAGCAGCCCATATGGCAGGGCTGGAAACACCATATATTTT.

The chain combines TRBV7-9 with TRBJ1-6, with D possibly TRBD1 on 6 matching bases. The CDR3 runs to 14 residues. Germline lookup yields CDR1 SEHNR and CDR2 FQNEAQ (reference sequence). Deletions cut 7 bases from V and 6 bases from J, with 13 bases between. The CDR3 bases are TGTGCCAGCAACCTCGGACAGACTAATTCACCCCTCCACTTT. Its protein product is CASNLGQTNSPLHF.